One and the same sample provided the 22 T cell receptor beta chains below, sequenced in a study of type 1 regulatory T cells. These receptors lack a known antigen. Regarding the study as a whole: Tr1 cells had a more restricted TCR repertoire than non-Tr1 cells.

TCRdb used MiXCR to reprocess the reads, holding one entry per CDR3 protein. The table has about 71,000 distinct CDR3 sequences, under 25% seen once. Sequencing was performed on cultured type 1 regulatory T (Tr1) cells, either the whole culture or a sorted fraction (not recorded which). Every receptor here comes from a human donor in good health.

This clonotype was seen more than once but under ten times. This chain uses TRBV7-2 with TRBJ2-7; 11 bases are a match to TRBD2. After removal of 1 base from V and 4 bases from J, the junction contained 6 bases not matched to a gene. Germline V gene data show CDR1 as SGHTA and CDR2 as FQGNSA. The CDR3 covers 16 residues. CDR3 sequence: CASSLELAGAGYEQYF. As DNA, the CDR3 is TGTGCCAGCAGCTTAGAACTAGCGGGAGCCGGATACGAGCAGTACTTC. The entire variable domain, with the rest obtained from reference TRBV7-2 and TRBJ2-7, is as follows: GAGVSQSPSNKVTEKGKDVELRCDPISGHTALYWYRQSLGQGLEFLIYFQGNSAPDKSGLPSDRFSAERTGGSVSTLTIQRTQQEDSAVYLCASSLELAGAGYEQYFGPGTRLTVT.

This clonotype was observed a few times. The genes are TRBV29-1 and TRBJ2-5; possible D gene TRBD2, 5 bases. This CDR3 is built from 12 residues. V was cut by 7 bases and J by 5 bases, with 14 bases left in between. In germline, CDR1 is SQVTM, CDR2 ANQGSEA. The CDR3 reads CSALLAPETQYF. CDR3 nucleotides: TGCAGCGCCCTTCTAGCACCGGAGACCCAGTACTTC.

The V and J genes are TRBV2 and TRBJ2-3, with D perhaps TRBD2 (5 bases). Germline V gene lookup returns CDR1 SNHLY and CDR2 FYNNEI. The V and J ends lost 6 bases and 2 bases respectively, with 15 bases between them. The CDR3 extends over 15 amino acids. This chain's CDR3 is CASRTLADYTDTQYF. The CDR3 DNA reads TGTGCCAGCAGGACCCTAGCTGACTACACAGATACGCAGTATTTT. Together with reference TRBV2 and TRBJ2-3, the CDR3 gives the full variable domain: EPEVTQTPSHQVTQMGQEVILRCVPISNHLYFYWYRQILGQKVEFLVSFYNNEISEKSEIFDDQFSVERPDGSNFTLKIRSTKLEDSAMYFCASRTLADYTDTQYFGPGTRLTVL.

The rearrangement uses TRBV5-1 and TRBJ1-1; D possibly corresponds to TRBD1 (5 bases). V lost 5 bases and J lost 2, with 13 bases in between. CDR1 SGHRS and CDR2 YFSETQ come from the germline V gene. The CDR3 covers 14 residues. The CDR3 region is CASRGDVPNTEAFF. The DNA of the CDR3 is TGCGCCAGCAGGGGGGACGTACCCAACACTGAAGCTTTCTTT.

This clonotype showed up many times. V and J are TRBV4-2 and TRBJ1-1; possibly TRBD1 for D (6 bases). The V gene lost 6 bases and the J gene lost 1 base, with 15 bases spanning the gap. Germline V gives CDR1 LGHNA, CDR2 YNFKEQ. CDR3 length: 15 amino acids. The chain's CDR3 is CASRSGGAANTEAFF. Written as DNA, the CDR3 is TGTGCCAGCAGGAGTGGGGGGGCGGCGAACACTGAAGCTTTCTTT.

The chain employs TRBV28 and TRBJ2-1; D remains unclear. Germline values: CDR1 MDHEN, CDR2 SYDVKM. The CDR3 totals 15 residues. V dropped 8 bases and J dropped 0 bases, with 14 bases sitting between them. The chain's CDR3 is CASRLGRSSYNEQFF. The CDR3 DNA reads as TGTGCCAGCCGATTAGGCCGCAGCTCCTACAATGAGCAGTTCTTC. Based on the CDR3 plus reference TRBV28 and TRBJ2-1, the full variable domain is DVKVTQSSRYLVKRTGEKVFLECVQDMDHENMFWYRQDPGLGLRLIYFSYDVKMKEKGDIPEGYSVSREKKERFSLILESASTNQTSMYLCASRLGRSSYNEQFFGPGTRLTVL.

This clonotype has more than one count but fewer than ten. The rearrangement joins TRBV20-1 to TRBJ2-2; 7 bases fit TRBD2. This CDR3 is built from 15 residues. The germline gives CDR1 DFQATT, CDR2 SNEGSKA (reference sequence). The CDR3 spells CSALSGQWNTGELFF. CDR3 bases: TGCAGCGCCCTTAGCGGGCAATGGAACACCGGGGAGCTGTTTTTT.

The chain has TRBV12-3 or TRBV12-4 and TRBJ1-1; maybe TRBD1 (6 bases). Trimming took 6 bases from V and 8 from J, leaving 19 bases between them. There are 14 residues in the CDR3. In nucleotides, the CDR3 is TGTGCCAGCAGCCTAAGTTGGGGGGCTTACGAAGCTTTCTTT. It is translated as CASSLSWGAYEAFF.

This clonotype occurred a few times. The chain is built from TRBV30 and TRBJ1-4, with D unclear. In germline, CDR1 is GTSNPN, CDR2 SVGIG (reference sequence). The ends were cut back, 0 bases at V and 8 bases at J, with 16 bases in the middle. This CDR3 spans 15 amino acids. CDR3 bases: TGTGCCTGGAGTGTATCCCACAGCTTGGGCGAAAAACTGTTTTTT. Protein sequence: CAWSVSHSLGEKLFF.

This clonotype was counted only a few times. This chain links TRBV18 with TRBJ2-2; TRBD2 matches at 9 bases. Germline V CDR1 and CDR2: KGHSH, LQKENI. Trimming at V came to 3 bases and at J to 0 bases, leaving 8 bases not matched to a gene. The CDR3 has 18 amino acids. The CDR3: CASSPRRGGSANTGELFF. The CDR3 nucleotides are TGTGCCAGCTCACCGCGGCGGGGGGGATCCGCGAACACCGGGGAGCTGTTTTTT.

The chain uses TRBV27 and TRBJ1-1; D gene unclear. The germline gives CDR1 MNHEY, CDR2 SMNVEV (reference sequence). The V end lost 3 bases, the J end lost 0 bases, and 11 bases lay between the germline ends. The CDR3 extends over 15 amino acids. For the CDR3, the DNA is TGTGCCAGCAGTTTTTCGAACGGCTTGAACACTGAAGCTTTCTTT. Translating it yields CASSFSNGLNTEAFF.

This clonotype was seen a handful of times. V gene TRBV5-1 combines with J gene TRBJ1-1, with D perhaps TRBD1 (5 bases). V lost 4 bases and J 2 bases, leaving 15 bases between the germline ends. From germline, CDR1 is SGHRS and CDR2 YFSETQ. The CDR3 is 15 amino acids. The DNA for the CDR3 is TGCGCCAGCAGCCCGCTCCAGGGCTCTAACACTGAAGCTTTCTTT. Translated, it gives CASSPLQGSNTEAFF. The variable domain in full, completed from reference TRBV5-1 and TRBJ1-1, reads KAGVTQTPRYLIKTRGQQVTLSCSPISGHRSVSWYQQTPGQGLQFLFEYFSETQRNKGNFPGRFSGRQFSNSRSEMNVSTLELGDSALYLCASSPLQGSNTEAFFGQGTRLTVV.

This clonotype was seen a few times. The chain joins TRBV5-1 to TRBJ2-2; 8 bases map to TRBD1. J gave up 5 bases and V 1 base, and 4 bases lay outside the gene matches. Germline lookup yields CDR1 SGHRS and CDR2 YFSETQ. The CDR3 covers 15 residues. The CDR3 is CASSLTGGGTGELFF. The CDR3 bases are TGCGCCAGCAGCTTGACAGGGGGAGGAACCGGGGAGCTGTTTTTT.

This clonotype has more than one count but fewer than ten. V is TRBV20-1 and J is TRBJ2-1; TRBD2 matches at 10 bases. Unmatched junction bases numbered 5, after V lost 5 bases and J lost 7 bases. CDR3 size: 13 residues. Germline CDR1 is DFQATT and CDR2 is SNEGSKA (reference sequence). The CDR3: CSALLAGLNEQFF. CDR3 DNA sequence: TGCAGTGCTTTACTAGCGGGACTGAATGAGCAGTTCTTC.

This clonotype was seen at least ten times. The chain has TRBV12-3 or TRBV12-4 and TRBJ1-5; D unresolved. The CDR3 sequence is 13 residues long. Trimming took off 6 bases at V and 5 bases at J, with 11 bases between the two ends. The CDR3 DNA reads TGTGCCAGCAGCCCCTCCCCATATCAGCCCCAGCATTTT. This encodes CASSPSPYQPQHF.

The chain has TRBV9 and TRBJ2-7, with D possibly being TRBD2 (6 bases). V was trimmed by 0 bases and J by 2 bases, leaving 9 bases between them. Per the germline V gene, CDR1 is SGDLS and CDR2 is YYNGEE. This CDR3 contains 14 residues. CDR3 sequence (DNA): TGTGCCAGCAGCGTAGCGGAGGGCGCCTACGAGCAGTACTTC. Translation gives CASSVAEGAYEQYF.

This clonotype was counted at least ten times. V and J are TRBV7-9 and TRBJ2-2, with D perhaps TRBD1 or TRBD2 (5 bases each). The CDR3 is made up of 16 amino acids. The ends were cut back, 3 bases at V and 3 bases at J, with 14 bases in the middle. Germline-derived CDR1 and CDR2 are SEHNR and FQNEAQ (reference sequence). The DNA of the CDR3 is TGTGCCAGCAGCTTCCCCCCGGGGCGCGACACCGGGGAGCTGTTTTTT. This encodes CASSFPPGRDTGELFF.

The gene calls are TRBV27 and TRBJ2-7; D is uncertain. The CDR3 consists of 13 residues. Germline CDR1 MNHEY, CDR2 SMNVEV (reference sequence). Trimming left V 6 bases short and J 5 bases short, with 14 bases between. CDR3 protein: CASSMGRSHEQYF. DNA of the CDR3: TGTGCCAGCAGCATGGGAAGGAGCCACGAGCAGTACTTC.

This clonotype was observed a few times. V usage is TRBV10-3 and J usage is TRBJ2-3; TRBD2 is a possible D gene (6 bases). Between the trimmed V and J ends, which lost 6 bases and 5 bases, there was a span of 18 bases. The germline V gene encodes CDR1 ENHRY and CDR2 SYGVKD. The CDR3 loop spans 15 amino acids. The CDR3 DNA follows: TGTGCCATCAGGGGGTCGACTAGGCTCGTAGATACGCAGTATTTT. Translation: CAIRGSTRLVDTQYF.

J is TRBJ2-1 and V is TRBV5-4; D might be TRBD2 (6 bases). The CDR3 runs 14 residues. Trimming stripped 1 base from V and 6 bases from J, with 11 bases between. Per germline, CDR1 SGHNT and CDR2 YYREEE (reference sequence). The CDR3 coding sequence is TGTGCCAGCAGCTTGCCTCGGGAGCCCAATGAGCAGTTCTTC. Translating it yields CASSLPREPNEQFF.

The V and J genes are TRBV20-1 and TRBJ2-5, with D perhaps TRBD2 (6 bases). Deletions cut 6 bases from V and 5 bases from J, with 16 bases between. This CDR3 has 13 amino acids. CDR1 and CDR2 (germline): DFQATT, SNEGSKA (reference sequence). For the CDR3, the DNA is TGCAGTGCACCCTCCCGGGCGGGGGAGACCCAGTACTTC. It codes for CSAPSRAGETQYF.

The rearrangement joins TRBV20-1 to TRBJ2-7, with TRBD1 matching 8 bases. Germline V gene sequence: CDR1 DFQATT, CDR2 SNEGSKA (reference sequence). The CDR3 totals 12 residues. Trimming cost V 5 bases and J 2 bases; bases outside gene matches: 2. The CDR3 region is CSAWDRTYEQYF. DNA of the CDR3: TGCAGTGCTTGGGACAGGACCTACGAGCAGTACTTC.